The 10 T cell receptor beta chains below all came from one sample that was sequenced in a study of cytomegalovirus exposure and HLA in healthy donors. The PCR used 60 Vbeta and 13 Jbeta primers. TCRdb keeps only in-frame clones here, not all; method: immunoSEQ multiplex PCR. The sample lists about 160,000 clones, about three quarters occurring once. Sequenced material: PBMCs. These receptors were taken from a woman aged 35 to 49 in good health and CMV-seropositive.

This chain uses TRBV6-6 with TRBJ1-2; no definite D call. The CDR3 has 13 amino acids. Trimming shortened V by 7 bases and J by 5 bases, and 14 bases separated the two germline ends. Looked up from germline, CDR1 is MNHNY and CDR2 is SVGAGI (reference sequence). The DNA for the CDR3 is TGTGCCAGCATACCCCCGGGAGAATATGGCTACACCTTC. It yields the protein CASIPPGEYGYTF.

The rearrangement links TRBV28 to TRBJ1-2; D is unclear. Germline CDR1 MDHEN, CDR2 SYDVKM. The CDR3 has 12 amino acids. Trimming cost V 3 bases and J 7 bases, with 9 bases left between them. Written as DNA, the CDR3 is TGTGCCAGCAGTTTCCGAGGCGTTGGCTACACCTTC. Encoded protein: CASSFRGVGYTF.

This clone was recorded only once. This chain links TRBV28 with TRBJ1-5; D may be TRBD1 (6 bases). Germline lookup yields CDR1 MDHEN and CDR2 SYDVKM. This CDR3 has 15 amino acids. The V end lost 2 bases, the J end lost 6 bases, and 14 bases lay between the germline ends. CDR3 in amino acids: CASSLISGGRQPQHF. The DNA of the CDR3 is TGTGCCAGCAGTTTAATTAGCGGGGGGCGTCAGCCCCAGCATTTT. Full variable domain (rest looked up from reference TRBV28 and TRBJ1-5): DVKVTQSSRYLVKRTGEKVFLECVQDMDHENMFWYRQDPGLGLRLIYFSYDVKMKEKGDIPEGYSVSREKKERFSLILESASTNQTSMYLCASSLISGGRQPQHFGDGTRLSIL.

This chain links TRBV6-1 with TRBJ1-1; no clear D gene. Trimming took off 3 bases at V and 0 bases at J, with 8 bases between the two ends. The CDR3 spans 14 residues. Germline V CDR1 and CDR2: MNHNS, SASEGT. This CDR3 is CASSDLGMNTEAFF. The CDR3 bases are TGTGCCAGCAGTGACTTGGGCATGAACACTGAAGCTTTCTTT.

This sequence joins TRBV6-5 and TRBJ1-2; the match to TRBD1 covers 7 bases. Looked up from germline, CDR1 is MNHEY and CDR2 is SVGAGI. CDR3 length: 12 residues. V was clipped by 8 bases and J by 7 bases; unmatched bases: 7. In DNA form, the CDR3 reads TGTGCCAGCTGGAGGGGGCAGGGTGGCTACACCTTC. Its translation is CASWRGQGGYTF.

The CDR3: CASSRTGLGEKLFF. For the CDR3, the DNA is TGTGCCAGCAGTCGAACAGGGTTGGGGGAAAAACTGTTTTTT. V usage is TRBV2 and J usage is TRBJ1-4, with a possible D match to TRBD1 (6 bases). Trimming left V 5 bases short and J 8 bases short, with 15 bases between. The CDR3 consists of 14 residues. The germline V gene has CDR1 SNHLY and CDR2 FYNNEI.

The chain is built from TRBV4-1 and TRBJ2-7; D not certain. Germline CDR1 and CDR2: MGHRA and YSYEKL. The V gene lost 0 bases and the J gene lost 4 bases, with 7 bases spanning the gap. The CDR3 extends over 13 amino acids. The CDR3 loop is CASSQEPQYEQYF. The CDR3 DNA is TGCGCCAGCAGCCAAGAACCCCAGTACGAGCAGTACTTC.

The CDR3, as DNA: TGTGCCACCAATCCGAGGACTAGCGGGGGGCAGCAGTTCTTC. It encodes CATNPRTSGGQQFF. This chain uses TRBV2 with TRBJ2-1; 14 nucleotides align to TRBD2. V shed 10 bases, J shed 11 bases, and the junction held 10 bases outside the gene matches. The CDR3 has 14 amino acids. Germline CDR1 SNHLY, CDR2 FYNNEI.

Points on this clone: The junction shows a germline mismatch at one end, possibly a read error. This chain connects TRBV7-9 to TRBJ1-4; D uncertain. The V gene's germline CDR1 is SEHNR and CDR2 FQNEAQ (reference sequence). CDR3 length: 16 residues. In nucleotides, the CDR3 is TGTTCCAGCAGCCCGGGATCCCTTGGAACTAATGAAAAACTGTTTTTT. It encodes CSSSPGSLGTNEKLFF.

This clone turned up a few times. The gene calls are TRBV27 and TRBJ2-7, with D perhaps TRBD2 (7 bases). The CDR3 contains 13 residues. The germline gives CDR1 MNHEY, CDR2 SMNVEV (reference sequence). With 8 bases removed from V and 4 bases from J, the gap between germline ends came to 15 bases. The CDR3 reads CASAGAGAYEQYF. CDR3 nucleotides: TGTGCCAGCGCAGGGGCGGGGGCATACGAGCAGTACTTC.